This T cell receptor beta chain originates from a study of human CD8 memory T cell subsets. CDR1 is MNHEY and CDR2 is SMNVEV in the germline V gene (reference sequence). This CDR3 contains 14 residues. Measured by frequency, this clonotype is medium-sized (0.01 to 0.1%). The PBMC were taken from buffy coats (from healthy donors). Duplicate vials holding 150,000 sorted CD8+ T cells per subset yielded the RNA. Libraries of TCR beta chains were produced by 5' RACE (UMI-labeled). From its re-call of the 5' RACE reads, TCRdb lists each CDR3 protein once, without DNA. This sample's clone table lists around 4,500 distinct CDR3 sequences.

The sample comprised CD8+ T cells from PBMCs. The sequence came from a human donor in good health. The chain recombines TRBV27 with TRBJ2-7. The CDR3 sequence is CASSSGLRSYEQYF.